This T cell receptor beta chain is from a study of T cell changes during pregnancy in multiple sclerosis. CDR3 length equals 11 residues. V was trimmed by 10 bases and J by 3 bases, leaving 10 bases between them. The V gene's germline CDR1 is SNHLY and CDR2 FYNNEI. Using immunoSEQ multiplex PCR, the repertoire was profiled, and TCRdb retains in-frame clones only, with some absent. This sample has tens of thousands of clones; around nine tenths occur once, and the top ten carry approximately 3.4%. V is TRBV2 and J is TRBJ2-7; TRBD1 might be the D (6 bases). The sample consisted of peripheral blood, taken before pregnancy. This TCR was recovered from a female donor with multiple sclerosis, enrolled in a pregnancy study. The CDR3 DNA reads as TGTGCCAATCAGGGGAGCTACGAGCAGTACTTC. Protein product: CANQGSYEQYF.